The 7 T cell receptor beta chains listed next were all sequenced from one sample in a study of blood T cell repertoires in COVID-19. Measured with immunoSEQ multiplex PCR; TCRdb has only the in-frame clones, and not every one. The sample includes 450,000 or so clones, roughly 90% of them seen just once. Source material: peripheral blood. The receptors derive from a man between 18 and 29 years old with COVID-19, enrolled during active disease.

The chain couples TRBV11-2 to TRBJ2-1; 9 positions agree with TRBD2. The germline CDR1 and CDR2 sequences are SGHAT and FQNNGV. This CDR3 contains 16 residues. V lost 1 base to trimming and J lost 4 bases; unmatched junction nucleotides: 5. The CDR3 DNA reads as TGTGCCAGCAGCTTAGGGCTAGCGGGGAATTACAATGAGCAGTTCTTC. Translating it yields CASSLGLAGNYNEQFF. Full variable domain (rest looked up from reference TRBV11-2 and TRBJ2-1): EAGVAQSPRYKIIEKRQSVAFWCNPISGHATLYWYQQILGQGPKLLIQFQNNGVVDDSQLPKDRFSAERLKGVDSTLKIQPAKLEDSAVYLCASSLGLAGNYNEQFFGPGTRLTVL.

V is TRBV24-1 and J is TRBJ2-2, with a tentative D call TRBD1 (5 bases). The germline V and J ends were trimmed by 4 bases and 7 bases, with 18 bases remaining between them. The CDR3 is made up of 16 amino acids. Per germline, CDR1 KGHDR and CDR2 SFDVKD. The CDR3 region is CATSDPAPGYHGELFF. CDR3 sequence (DNA): TGTGCCACCAGTGACCCAGCCCCAGGGTATCACGGGGAGCTGTTTTTT.

This clone was counted a single time. This same CDR3 is encoded by further DNA sequences in the sample. The chain employs TRBV19 and TRBJ2-5, with D tentatively TRBD2 (5 bases). Trimming removed 3 bases from V and 5 bases from J, with 13 bases in between. Germline V gene lookup returns CDR1 LNHDA and CDR2 SQIVND (reference sequence). The CDR3 consists of 14 residues. The CDR3 DNA reads TGTGCCAGTAGTATGGGTACTAGTCCGGAGACCCAGTACTTC. It is translated as CASSMGTSPETQYF.

The V call is TRBV5-1, the J call TRBJ2-3; TRBD2 matches 12 bases. The ends lost 0 bases at V and 5 bases at J; junction bases unmatched: 4. Germline CDR1 and CDR2: SGHRS and YFSETQ. The CDR3 sequence is 16 residues long. The CDR3, as DNA: TGCGCCAGCAGCTTGGAACTAGCGGGGGGCGGAGATACGCAGTATTTT. Translating gives CASSLELAGGGDTQYF.

This sequence joins TRBV13 and TRBJ1-2, with 7 nucleotides matching TRBD1. CDR1 is PRHDT and CDR2 is FYEKMQ in the germline V gene (reference sequence). With V trimmed by 4 bases and J by 6 bases, 8 bases remained unmatched. The CDR3 covers 14 residues. The CDR3 protein is CASSSYRGSDGYTF. CDR3 bases: TGTGCCAGCAGCTCCTACAGGGGAAGTGATGGCTACACCTTC.

CDR3 amino acids: CASSERTGHESPLHF. As DNA, the CDR3 is TGTGCCAGCAGTGAAAGGACAGGGCACGAGTCACCCCTCCACTTT. This chain uses TRBV6-1 with TRBJ1-6; 8 bases map to TRBD1. Germline CDR1 MNHNS, CDR2 SASEGT. J gave up 10 bases and V 2 bases, and 7 bases lay outside the gene matches. The CDR3 extends over 15 amino acids.

The genes are TRBV2 and TRBJ2-7, with TRBD1 identical over 7 bases. Germline assignment: CDR1 SNHLY and CDR2 FYNNEI. The CDR3 runs to 14 residues. Unmatched junction bases numbered 8, after V lost 5 bases and J lost 4 bases. The CDR3 loop reads CASSRTGPPYEQYF. Written as DNA, the CDR3 is TGTGCCAGCAGTCGGACAGGACCACCTTACGAGCAGTACTTC.